The source of this T cell receptor beta chain is a study of cytomegalovirus exposure and HLA in healthy donors. As for this clone: Its specificity is unknown.

This CDR3 has 15 amino acids. Germline loops: CDR1 PRHDT, CDR2 FYEKMQ (reference sequence). Trimming cost V 3 bases and J 0 bases, with 9 bases left between them. Notes on the study in general: Association of approximately 16,000 TCR beta sequences with HLA alleles was found at 0.05 false discovery rate in a later analysis. Three of the chains that were CMV-associated were confirmed in vitro to be specific for CMV antigens. DRB1 showed the most TCR associations and HLA-C the fewest in a later analysis, as rates varied by HLA locus. In a later analysis, TCR beta V- and J-gene trimming showed a link to a missense DCLRE1C variant.

Both 60 Vbeta primers and 13 Jbeta primers went into the PCR. Assay: immunoSEQ multiplex PCR; the TCRdb copy retains only in-frame clones and omits some. Of around 170,000 clones listed, around 77% are singletons. The sequence was collected from a man in his sixties in good health and CMV-seronegative. Sequencing was done on a sample of PBMCs. The genes are TRBV13 and TRBJ1-3; unclear D gene. The DNA of the CDR3 is TGTGCCAGCAGCTTGGGCCGAATCTCTGGAAACACCATATATTTT. Translation: CASSLGRISGNTIYF.